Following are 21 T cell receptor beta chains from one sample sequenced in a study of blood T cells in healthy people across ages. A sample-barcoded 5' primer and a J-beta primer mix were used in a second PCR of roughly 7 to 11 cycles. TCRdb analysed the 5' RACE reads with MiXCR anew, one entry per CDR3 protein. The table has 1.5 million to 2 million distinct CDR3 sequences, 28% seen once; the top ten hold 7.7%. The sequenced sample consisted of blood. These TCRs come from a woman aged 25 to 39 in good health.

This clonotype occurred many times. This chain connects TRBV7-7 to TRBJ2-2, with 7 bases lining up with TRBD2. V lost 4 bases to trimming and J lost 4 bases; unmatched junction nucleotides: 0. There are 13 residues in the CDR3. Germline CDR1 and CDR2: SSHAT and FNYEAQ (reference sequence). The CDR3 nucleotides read TGTGCCAGCAGCTGGGGGGGCACCGGGGAGCTGTTTTTT. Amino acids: CASSWGGTGELFF.

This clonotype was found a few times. Here the CDR3 DNA reads TGTGCCAGCAGCAATTTTGACACAGGAGCAAAAGAGACCCAGTACTTC. It translates to CASSNFDTGAKETQYF. The chain uses TRBV5-5 and TRBJ2-5; tentative D call: TRBD1 (5 bases). The CDR3 has 16 residues. V shed 4 bases and J shed 3 bases, with 19 bases lying between them. Germline V CDR1 and CDR2: SGHKS, YYEKEE (reference sequence).

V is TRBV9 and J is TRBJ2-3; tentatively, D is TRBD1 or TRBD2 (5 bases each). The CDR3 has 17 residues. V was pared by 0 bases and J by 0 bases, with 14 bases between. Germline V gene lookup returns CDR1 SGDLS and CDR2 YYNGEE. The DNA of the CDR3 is TGTGCCAGCAGCGTAGGTCGGGCAGGGACCAGCACAGATACGCAGTATTTT. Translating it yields CASSVGRAGTSTDTQYF.

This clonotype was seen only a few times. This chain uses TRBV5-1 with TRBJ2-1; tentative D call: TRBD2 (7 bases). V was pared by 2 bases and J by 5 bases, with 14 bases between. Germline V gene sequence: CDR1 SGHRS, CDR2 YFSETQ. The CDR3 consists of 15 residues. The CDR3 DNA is TGCGCCAGCAGCTTCTCCGGGGGGCACAACAATGAGCAGTTCTTC. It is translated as CASSFSGGHNNEQFF.

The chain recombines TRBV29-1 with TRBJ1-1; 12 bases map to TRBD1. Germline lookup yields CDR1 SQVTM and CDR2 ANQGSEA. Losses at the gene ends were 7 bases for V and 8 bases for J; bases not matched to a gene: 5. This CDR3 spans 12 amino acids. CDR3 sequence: CSGGQGALEAFF. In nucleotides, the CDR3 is TGCAGCGGGGGACAGGGGGCGTTAGAAGCTTTCTTT.

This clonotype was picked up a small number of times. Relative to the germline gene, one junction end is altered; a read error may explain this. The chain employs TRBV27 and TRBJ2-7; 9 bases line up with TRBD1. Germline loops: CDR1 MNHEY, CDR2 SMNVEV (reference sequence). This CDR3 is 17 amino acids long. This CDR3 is CASSLSFFRDRDYEQYF. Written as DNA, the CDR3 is TGTGCCAGCAGTCTATCCTTTTTTCGGGACAGGGATTACGAGCAGTACTTC.

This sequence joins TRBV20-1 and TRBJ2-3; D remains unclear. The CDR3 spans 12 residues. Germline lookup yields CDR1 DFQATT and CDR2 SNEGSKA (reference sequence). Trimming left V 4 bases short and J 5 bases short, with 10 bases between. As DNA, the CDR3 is TGCAGTGCTACCCTCACGGGAGATACGCAGTATTTT. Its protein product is CSATLTGDTQYF.

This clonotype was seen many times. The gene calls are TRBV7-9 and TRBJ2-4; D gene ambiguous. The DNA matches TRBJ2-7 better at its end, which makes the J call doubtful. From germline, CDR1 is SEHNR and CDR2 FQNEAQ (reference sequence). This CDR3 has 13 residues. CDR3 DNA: TGTGCCAGCAGCTCCTCGCCGACCTACGAGCAGTACTTC. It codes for CASSSSPTYEQYF.

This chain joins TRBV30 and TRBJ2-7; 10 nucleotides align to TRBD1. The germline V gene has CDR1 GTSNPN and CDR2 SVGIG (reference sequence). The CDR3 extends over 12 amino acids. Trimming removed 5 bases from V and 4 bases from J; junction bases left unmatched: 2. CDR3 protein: CAWGQGGYEQYF. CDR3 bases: TGTGCCTGGGGACAGGGGGGGTACGAGCAGTACTTC.

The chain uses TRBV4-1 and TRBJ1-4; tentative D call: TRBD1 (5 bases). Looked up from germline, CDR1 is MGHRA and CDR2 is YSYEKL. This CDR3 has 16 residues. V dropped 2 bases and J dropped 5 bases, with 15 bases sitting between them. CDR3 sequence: CASSQLPSGLNEKLFF. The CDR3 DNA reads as TGCGCCAGCAGCCAACTCCCCTCGGGGCTAAATGAAAAACTGTTTTTT.

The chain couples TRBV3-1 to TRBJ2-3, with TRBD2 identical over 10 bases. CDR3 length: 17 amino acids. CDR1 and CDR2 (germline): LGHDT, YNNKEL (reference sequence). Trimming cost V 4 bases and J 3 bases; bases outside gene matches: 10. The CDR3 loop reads CASSLVGEAGGTDTQYF. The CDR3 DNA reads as TGTGCCAGCAGCCTAGTCGGGGAAGCGGGGGGGACAGATACGCAGTATTTT.

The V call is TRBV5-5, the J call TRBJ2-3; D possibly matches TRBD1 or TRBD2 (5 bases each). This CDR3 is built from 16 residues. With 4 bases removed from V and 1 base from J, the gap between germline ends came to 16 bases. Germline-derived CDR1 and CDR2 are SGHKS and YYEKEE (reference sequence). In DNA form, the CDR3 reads TGTGCCAGCAGCCTACTGTTGATGGGGGGCACAGATACGCAGTATTTT. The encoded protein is CASSLLLMGGTDTQYF.

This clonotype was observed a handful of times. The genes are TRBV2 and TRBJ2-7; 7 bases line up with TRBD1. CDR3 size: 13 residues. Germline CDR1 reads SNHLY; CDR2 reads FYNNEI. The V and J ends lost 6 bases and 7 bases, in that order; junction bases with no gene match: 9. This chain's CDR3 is CASRGDSLMEQYF. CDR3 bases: TGTGCCAGCAGGGGGGACAGCCTAATGGAGCAGTACTTC.

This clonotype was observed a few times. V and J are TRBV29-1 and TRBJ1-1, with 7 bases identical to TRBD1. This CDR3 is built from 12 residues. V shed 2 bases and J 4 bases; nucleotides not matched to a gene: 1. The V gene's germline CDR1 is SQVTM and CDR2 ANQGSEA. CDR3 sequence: CSVESGGTEAFF. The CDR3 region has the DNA TGCAGCGTTGAATCAGGGGGCACTGAAGCTTTCTTT.

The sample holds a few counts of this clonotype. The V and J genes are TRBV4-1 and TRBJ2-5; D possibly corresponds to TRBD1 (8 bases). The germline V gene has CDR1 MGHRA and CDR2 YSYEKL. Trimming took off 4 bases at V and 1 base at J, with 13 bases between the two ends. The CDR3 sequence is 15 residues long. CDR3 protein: CASSPAGQAQETQYF. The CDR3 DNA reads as TGCGCCAGCAGCCCAGCGGGACAGGCCCAAGAGACCCAGTACTTC.

CDR3 residues: CASTKGHQPQHF. The CDR3 coding sequence is TGTGCCAGCACTAAGGGGCATCAGCCCCAGCATTTT. This sequence joins TRBV2 and TRBJ1-5, with TRBD1 as a possible D gene (5 bases). Trimming left V 7 bases short and J 5 bases short, with 9 bases between. Germline V lookup: CDR1 SNHLY, CDR2 FYNNEI. The CDR3 is 12 residues long.

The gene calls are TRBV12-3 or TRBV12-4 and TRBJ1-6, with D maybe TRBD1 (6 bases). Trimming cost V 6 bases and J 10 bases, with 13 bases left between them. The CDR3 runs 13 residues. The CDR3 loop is CASRPTGHSPLHF. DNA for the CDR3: TGTGCCAGCAGGCCCACAGGGCACTCACCCCTCCACTTT.

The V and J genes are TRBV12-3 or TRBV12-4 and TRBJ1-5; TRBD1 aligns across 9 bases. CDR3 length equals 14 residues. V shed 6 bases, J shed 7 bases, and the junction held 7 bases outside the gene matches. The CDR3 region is CASSPDRGRQPQHF. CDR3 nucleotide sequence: TGTGCCAGCAGCCCCGACAGGGGGAGGCAGCCCCAGCATTTT.

The CDR3 is CASSSRQQETQYF. The DNA of the CDR3 is TGTGCCAGCAGCTCCAGACAGCAAGAGACCCAGTACTTC. V and J are TRBV12-3 or TRBV12-4 and TRBJ2-5; TRBD1 is a possible D gene (5 bases). Trimming removed 6 bases at V and 2 bases at J, with 10 bases between. This CDR3 spans 13 amino acids.

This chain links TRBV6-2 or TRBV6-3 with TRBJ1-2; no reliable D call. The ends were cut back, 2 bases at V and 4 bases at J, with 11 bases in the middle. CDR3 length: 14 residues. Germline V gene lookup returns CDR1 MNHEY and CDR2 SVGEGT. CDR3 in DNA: TGTGCCAGCAGTTACGTCGGCTACCTCTATGGCTACACCTTC. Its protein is CASSYVGYLYGYTF.

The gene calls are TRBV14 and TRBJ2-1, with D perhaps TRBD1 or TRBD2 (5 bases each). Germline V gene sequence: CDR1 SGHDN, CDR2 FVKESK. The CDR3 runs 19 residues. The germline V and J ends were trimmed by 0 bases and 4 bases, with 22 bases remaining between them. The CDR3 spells CASSQDWDGKPKRYNEQFF. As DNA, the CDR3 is TGTGCCAGCAGCCAAGATTGGGACGGAAAACCAAAACGGTACAATGAGCAGTTCTTC.